The clone carrying this TCR beta chain occurred once. TCRdb redid the calling of the RT-PCR reads with MiXCR, one entry per CDR3 protein. The table lists some 200,000 distinct CDR3 sequences, 40% to 45% of them singletons. The germline V and J ends were trimmed by 5 bases and 6 bases, with 17 bases remaining between them. This CDR3 contains 15 residues. CDR1 and CDR2 from the germline V gene are PRHDT and FYEKMQ (reference sequence). The data belong to a study of patients and donors after allogeneic stem cell transplantation. This receptor was taken from a human donor who was either an allogeneic HSCT recipient or a stem cell or donor lymphocyte infusion donor (not recorded which). It is not recorded whose cells these are; they may come from a transplant donor. Sample: blood, either unsorted or a sorted T cell fraction (not recorded which). J is TRBJ2-1 and V is TRBV13, with D perhaps being TRBD1 or TRBD2 (5 bases each). The CDR3, as DNA: TGTGCCAGCAGCCCACCGGGACCGGGGCCCAATGAGCAGTTCTTC. It translates to CASSPPGPGPNEQFF.